The 26 T cell receptor beta chains in this list originate from one sample, sequenced in a study of control samples from healthy donors and cancer patients. Only in-frame clones appear in the TCRdb table, and some are missing; sequencing was by immunoSEQ multiplex PCR. Of 150,000 to 200,000 clones listed, about 94% were seen once; the top ten hold 0.68%. Sequencing was performed on blood. The receptors come from a woman in her 30s in good health.

The V gene is TRBV28, the J gene TRBJ1-2; unclear D gene. Germline V CDR1 and CDR2: MDHEN, SYDVKM. Trimming cost V 2 bases and J 7 bases, with 11 bases left between them. CDR3 length equals 13 residues. CDR3 bases: TGTGCCAGCAGTTTAATCAATTTGGCTGGCTACACCTTC. Protein sequence: CASSLINLAGYTF.

This chain uses TRBV5-4 with TRBJ2-5; D unclear. This CDR3 spans 13 amino acids. The V and J ends lost 1 base and 3 bases respectively, with 7 bases between them. Per germline, CDR1 SGHNT and CDR2 YYREEE (reference sequence). This CDR3 is CASSLLLEETQYF. The CDR3 region has the DNA TGTGCCAGCAGCTTGTTATTAGAAGAGACCCAGTACTTC. The entire variable domain, with the rest obtained from reference TRBV5-4 and TRBJ2-5, is as follows: ETGVTQSPTHLIKTRGQQVTLRCSSQSGHNTVSWYQQALGQGPQFIFQYYREEENGRGNFPPRFSGLQFPNYSSELNVNALELDDSALYLCASSLLLEETQYFGPGTRLLVL.

This clone showed up just a few times. The CDR3 DNA reads TGTGCCAGCAGCTCCGCGGGAGCCATCTACGAGCAGTACTTC. Translation gives CASSSAGAIYEQYF. The chain is built from TRBV11-2 and TRBJ2-7, with 7 bases that match TRBD2. The V gene's germline CDR1 is SGHAT and CDR2 FQNNGV. The CDR3 is 14 residues long. After removal of 4 bases from V and 3 bases from J, the junction contained 6 bases not matched to a gene.

V and J are TRBV11-3 and TRBJ1-6; the D gene is possibly TRBD1 (5 bases). Germline-derived CDR1 and CDR2 are SGHNT and YENEEA. The CDR3 extends over 16 amino acids. The V end was cut by 2 bases, the J end by 10 bases, with 18 bases between. The CDR3 DNA reads TGTGCCAGCAGCTTATACCGCAGTGGGACGGAGTCACCCCTCCACTTT. This sequence encodes CASSLYRSGTESPLHF.

The CDR3 protein is CASREGSGNTIYF. The DNA for the CDR3 is TGTGCCAGCAGAGAGGGTTCTGGAAACACCATATATTTT. The rearrangement uses TRBV7-9 and TRBJ1-3; D is uncertain. This CDR3 comprises 13 residues. From germline, CDR1 is SEHNR and CDR2 FQNEAQ (reference sequence). V dropped 6 bases and J dropped 1 base, with 7 bases sitting between them.

The J gene is TRBJ2-1, the V gene TRBV10-3, with 11 bases identical to TRBD2. The V gene end was trimmed by 6 bases and the J gene end by 8 bases; junction bases not matched to a gene: 9. The CDR3 loop spans 15 amino acids. Germline V CDR1 and CDR2: ENHRY, SYGVKD. The CDR3 coding sequence is TGTGCCATCAGGCCTAGCGGGAGGCCCCTCGATGAGCAGTTCTTC. It specifies CAIRPSGRPLDEQFF.

CDR3 residues: CASSETGTGLEKLFF. The CDR3 region has the DNA TGTGCCAGCAGTGAAACCGGGACAGGGTTGGAAAAACTGTTTTTT. The chain recombines TRBV14 with TRBJ1-4; 9 bases align to TRBD1. CDR1 is SGHDN, CDR2 FVKESK, per germline. CDR3 size: 15 residues. After removal of 6 bases from V and 8 bases from J, the junction contained 10 bases not matched to a gene.

The rearrangement links TRBV7-6 to TRBJ2-1; TRBD2 is a possible D gene (6 bases). This CDR3 contains 13 residues. Germline V lookup: CDR1 SGHVS, CDR2 FNYEAQ. V shed 3 bases and J shed 15 bases, with 18 bases lying between them. CDR3 DNA: TGTGCCAGCAGCTTTTCGGACCGGGACTCCCCGTTCTTC. Protein product: CASSFSDRDSPFF.

About this clone itself: Given a much more abundant clone one base away, this may be a read error. The same CDR3 arises from other DNA sequences in this sample as well. The chain is built from TRBV6-4 and TRBJ2-2; D is ambiguous. Germline CDR1 and CDR2: MRHNA and SNTAGT. The CDR3 is 13 amino acids. V was clipped by 2 bases and J by 3 bases, with 4 bases between them. DNA for the CDR3: TGTGCCAGCAGTGACAGGGACACCGGGGAGCTGTTTTTT. Protein product: CASSDRDTGELFF.

The chain combines TRBV6-5 with TRBJ2-7; TRBD1 matches at 7 bases. This CDR3 contains 14 residues. V was pared by 6 bases and J by 3 bases, with 8 bases of the junction left unmatched. The germline gives CDR1 MNHEY, CDR2 SVGAGI. The CDR3 spells CASSPGTDNYEQYF. Here the CDR3 DNA reads TGTGCCAGCAGCCCCGGGACAGATAACTACGAGCAGTACTTC.

This rearrangement joins TRBV29-1 to TRBJ2-1; the D gene is possibly TRBD1 (6 bases). The germline CDR1 and CDR2 sequences are SQVTM and ANQGSEA. V was pared by 8 bases and J by 3 bases, with 14 bases between. CDR3 length: 13 amino acids. The CDR3 protein is CSSKTGLYNEQFF. CDR3 nucleotides: TGCAGCTCCAAGACAGGTCTCTACAATGAGCAGTTCTTC.

J is TRBJ1-1 and V is TRBV19; the D gene is possibly TRBD1 (6 bases). Germline CDR1 reads LNHDA; CDR2 reads SQIVND (reference sequence). CDR3 length equals 14 residues. The V and J ends lost 4 bases and 2 bases respectively, with 11 bases between them. In DNA, the CDR3 is TGTGCCAGTAGTACTGGACAGAGAAACACTGAAGCTTTCTTT. Protein: CASSTGQRNTEAFF.

V gene TRBV10-3 combines with J gene TRBJ1-2, with D tentatively TRBD1 (5 bases). Germline CDR1 reads ENHRY; CDR2 reads SYGVKD. V was cut by 4 bases and J by 6 bases, with 12 bases left in between. The CDR3 consists of 13 residues. The chain's CDR3 is CAISGGTFDGYTF. The CDR3 bases are TGTGCCATCAGTGGGGGGACTTTTGATGGCTACACCTTC.

The chain couples TRBV19 to TRBJ2-7; tentatively, D is TRBD1 (6 bases). The ends were cut back, 3 bases at V and 9 bases at J, with 15 bases in the middle. From germline, CDR1 is LNHDA and CDR2 SQIVND (reference sequence). The CDR3 sequence is 13 residues long. Written as DNA, the CDR3 is TGTGCCAGTAGTATGGCCCCTGGACAGAGGCAGTACTTC. Its translation: CASSMAPGQRQYF.

This clone came up a few times. This chain links TRBV28 with TRBJ2-2, with 9 bases fitting TRBD1. CDR1 is MDHEN and CDR2 is SYDVKM in the germline V gene. V shed 6 bases, J shed 7 bases, and the junction held 3 bases outside the gene matches. This CDR3 is built from 13 residues. The CDR3 DNA reads TGTGCCAGCAGGACAGGGGGACACGGGGAGCTGTTTTTT. Translating it yields CASRTGGHGELFF. Variable domain in full (rest from reference TRBV28 and TRBJ2-2): DVKVTQSSRYLVKRTGEKVFLECVQDMDHENMFWYRQDPGLGLRLIYFSYDVKMKEKGDIPEGYSVSREKKERFSLILESASTNQTSMYLCASRTGGHGELFFGEGSRLTVL.

The chain has TRBV7-3 and TRBJ2-7; D assignment may be TRBD1 or TRBD2 (5 bases each). The CDR3 is 16 residues long. Germline CDR1 and CDR2: SGHTA and FQGTGA. V lost 5 bases to trimming and J lost 2 bases, with 19 bases between them. The CDR3 reads CASSPGDPRFAYEQYF. In nucleotides, the CDR3 is TGTGCCAGCAGCCCCGGGGACCCCCGCTTCGCCTACGAGCAGTACTTC.

The chain carries TRBV5-1 and TRBJ2-3; D is perhaps TRBD1 (6 bases). The length of the CDR3 is 15 residues. Germline lookup yields CDR1 SGHRS and CDR2 YFSETQ. V lost 4 bases and J 4 bases, leaving 16 bases between the germline ends. This CDR3 reads CASSLQGSAADTQYF. The CDR3 bases are TGCGCCAGCAGCCTACAGGGTTCAGCAGCAGATACGCAGTATTTT.

In its sample, this clone was seen once. The rearrangement links TRBV7-9 to TRBJ2-2; D uncertain. Germline V gene sequence: CDR1 SEHNR, CDR2 FQNEAQ (reference sequence). This CDR3 spans 14 amino acids. V was clipped by 5 bases and J by 2 bases, with 9 bases between them. CDR3 region: CASSLQPNTGELFF. The CDR3 nucleotides read TGTGCCAGCAGCCTTCAGCCCAACACCGGGGAGCTGTTTTTT.

This chain uses TRBV5-5 with TRBJ1-4; D may be TRBD1 (6 bases). Germline assignment: CDR1 SGHKS and CDR2 YYEKEE (reference sequence). This CDR3 contains 15 residues. The V end lost 5 bases, the J end lost 8 bases, and 19 bases lay between the germline ends. The CDR3 loop is CASSPILPRGEKLFF. The CDR3 DNA reads as TGTGCCAGCAGTCCCATTCTCCCTAGGGGGGAAAAACTGTTTTTT. Full variable domain (remainder filled in from reference TRBV5-5 and TRBJ1-4): DAGVTQSPTHLIKTRGQQVTLRCSPISGHKSVSWYQQVLGQGPQFIFQYYEKEERGRGNFPDRFSARQFPNYSSELNVNALLLGDSALYLCASSPILPRGEKLFFGSGTQLSVL.

The sample holds one count of this clone. The V call is TRBV4-1, the J call TRBJ2-1; unclear D gene. Trimming removed 0 bases from V and 8 bases from J, with 8 bases in between. The CDR3 spans 13 residues. Germline lookup yields CDR1 MGHRA and CDR2 YSYEKL. The DNA of the CDR3 is TGCGCCAGCAGCCAAGAATCGTGGGATGAGCAGTTCTTC. It codes for CASSQESWDEQFF.

This chain uses TRBV19 with TRBJ2-1, with D perhaps TRBD1 or TRBD2 (6 bases each). V was trimmed by 3 bases and J by 8 bases, leaving 17 bases between them. The germline V gene encodes CDR1 LNHDA and CDR2 SQIVND (reference sequence). There are 15 residues in the CDR3. DNA of the CDR3: TGTGCCAGTAGTATCGGCTCAAGGGGGGTGGATGAGCAGTTCTTC. Encoded protein: CASSIGSRGVDEQFF.

This clone has more than one count but fewer than ten. The V and J genes are TRBV30 and TRBJ2-3, with 12 bases that match TRBD2. The V gene end was trimmed by 4 bases and the J gene end by 4 bases; junction bases not matched to a gene: 6. Germline V gene sequence: CDR1 GTSNPN, CDR2 SVGIG (reference sequence). The CDR3 sequence is 15 residues long. CDR3 nucleotide sequence: TGTGCCTGGAACGGACTAGCGGGATCTTCAGATACGCAGTATTTT. It specifies CAWNGLAGSSDTQYF.

The CDR3 loop reads CASHGQGAGETQYF. CDR3 in DNA: TGTGCCAGTCACGGACAGGGGGCGGGGGAGACCCAGTACTTC. The rearrangement uses TRBV6-5 and TRBJ2-5; 11 bases agree with TRBD1. Germline V gene sequence: CDR1 MNHEY, CDR2 SVGAGI. The CDR3 is 14 amino acids. The V and J ends lost 9 bases and 5 bases, in that order; junction bases with no gene match: 8.

V is TRBV2 and J is TRBJ1-4; D not resolved. The CDR3 runs to 13 residues. Germline CDR1 reads SNHLY; CDR2 reads FYNNEI. Trimming took 10 bases from V and 7 from J, leaving 16 bases between them. The CDR3 is CATLGPVGEKLFF. The CDR3 coding sequence is TGTGCCACCTTGGGTCCTGTGGGTGAAAAACTGTTTTTT.

This chain connects TRBV2 to TRBJ2-1; D is unclear. CDR3 length equals 13 residues. The germline V gene has CDR1 SNHLY and CDR2 FYNNEI. V dropped 4 bases and J dropped 8 bases, with 12 bases sitting between them. In nucleotides, the CDR3 is TGTGCCAGCAGTGGGAACGCCGGCGATGAGCAGTTCTTC. This codes for CASSGNAGDEQFF.

J is TRBJ1-2 and V is TRBV4-1; D not resolved. The V gene lost 1 base and the J gene lost 4 bases, with 7 bases spanning the gap. The germline V gene has CDR1 MGHRA and CDR2 YSYEKL. This CDR3 region has 13 residues. The CDR3 loop reads CASSQVASYGYTF. The CDR3 coding sequence is TGCGCCAGCAGCCAAGTCGCCAGCTATGGCTACACCTTC.